The 13 T cell receptor beta chains given below trace back to one sample, sequenced in a study of spatial heterogeneity in lung cancer. Sample time point: sample taken at primary tumor resection. What these receptors recognize is not known. TCRdb analysed the 5' RACE reads with MiXCR anew, one entry per CDR3 protein. The profile shows some 97,000 distinct CDR3 sequences, 3.5% to 5% of them singletons. Points from the study as a whole: It was found that expanded intratumoral alpha and beta TCR counts tracked tumor mutation counts.

The material sequenced was lung tumor tissue, taken at surgery. The origin of the receptors is a male donor with early-stage non-small cell lung cancer.

The CDR3 here is CSASRETDTQYF. CDR3 nucleotides: TGCAGTGCTAGTAGGGAGACAGATACGCAGTATTTT. The rearrangement uses TRBV20-1 and TRBJ2-3, with D possibly matching TRBD2 (5 bases). The germline V gene has CDR1 DFQATT and CDR2 SNEGSKA (reference sequence). The CDR3 contains 12 residues. Between the trimmed V and J ends, which lost 3 bases and 3 bases, there was a span of 7 bases.

This clonotype was detected ten times or more. V gene TRBV9 combines with J gene TRBJ1-2; D unresolved. Per germline, CDR1 SGDLS and CDR2 YYNGEE. The CDR3 runs 13 residues. V gave up 0 bases and J gave up 5 bases, with 8 bases separating them. CDR3 DNA sequence: TGTGCCAGCAGCGTAGAACCCGCGTATGGCTACACCTTC. This codes for CASSVEPAYGYTF.

This clonotype was observed many times. This chain connects TRBV20-1 to TRBJ2-7; TRBD2 agrees at 7 bases. Germline CDR1 and CDR2: DFQATT and SNEGSKA (reference sequence). J gave up 6 bases and V 6 bases, and 11 bases lay outside the gene matches. There are 13 residues in the CDR3. The chain's CDR3 is CSAFPLATVEQYF. For the CDR3, the DNA is TGCAGTGCATTCCCACTAGCGACGGTCGAGCAGTACTTC.

This clonotype occurred many times. The chain recombines TRBV20-1 with TRBJ1-6; D uncertain. The CDR3 loop spans 13 amino acids. Germline V CDR1 and CDR2: DFQATT, SNEGSKA (reference sequence). V was cut by 6 bases and J by 10 bases, with 16 bases left in between. CDR3 sequence: CSATGRIGSPLHF. In DNA, the CDR3 is TGCAGTGCCACCGGACGGATCGGCTCACCCCTCCACTTT.

This clonotype was picked up a small number of times. The chain recombines TRBV6-1 with TRBJ1-6; no definite D call. The CDR3 covers 18 residues. Germline values: CDR1 MNHNS, CDR2 SASEGT. V lost 7 bases and J 9 bases, leaving 28 bases between the germline ends. The CDR3 bases are TGTGCCAGCATAGAGCTAGACGGCGTGGGCAGAATGATTTCACCCCTCCACTTT. Amino acids: CASIELDGVGRMISPLHF.

This clonotype was detected a few times. The genes are TRBV7-2 and TRBJ2-1, with 7 bases aligning to TRBD2. The CDR3 contains 16 residues. Per the germline V gene, CDR1 is SGHTA and CDR2 is FQGNSA. The ends lost 5 bases at V and 4 bases at J; junction bases unmatched: 11. The CDR3 region has the DNA TGTGCCAGCAGCCCCCCGGGCGCGGGGGTATACAATGAGCAGTTCTTC. This sequence encodes CASSPPGAGVYNEQFF.

Note on this clonotype: A much bigger clone sits one base away, suggesting this may be a read error. The rearrangement links TRBV6-6 to TRBJ1-5, with 8 bases identical to TRBD1. Trimming cost V 7 bases and J 3 bases; bases outside gene matches: 11. Germline loops: CDR1 MNHNY, CDR2 SVGAGI (reference sequence). The CDR3 contains 16 residues. CDR3 DNA sequence: TGTGCCAGCATCGCAGGAGGGACAGGTAACAATCAGCCCCAGCATTTT. It is translated as CASIAGGTGNNQPQHF.

The sample holds many counts of this clonotype. The chain couples TRBV28 to TRBJ1-1; D might be TRBD1 (5 bases). The CDR3 is 15 residues long. V gave up 5 bases and J gave up 4 bases, with 17 bases separating them. CDR1 is MDHEN and CDR2 is SYDVKM in the germline V gene. The CDR3 sequence: CASSPNRFAGTEAFF. For the CDR3, the DNA is TGTGCCAGCAGTCCCAACAGGTTCGCGGGCACTGAAGCTTTCTTT.

In this sample, this clonotype turned up many times. The V call is TRBV28, the J call TRBJ2-7, with D hard to call. Trimming shortened V by 1 base and J by 5 bases, and 9 bases separated the two germline ends. The CDR3 is made up of 13 amino acids. The germline V gene encodes CDR1 MDHEN and CDR2 SYDVKM. CDR3 amino acids: CASSLSWGNEQYF. CDR3 nucleotides: TGTGCCAGCAGTTTATCGTGGGGAAACGAGCAGTACTTC.

This clonotype was seen at least ten times. The chain joins TRBV12-3 or TRBV12-4 to TRBJ1-5; D call uncertain. Trimming cost V 3 bases and J 0 bases, with 3 bases left between them. The CDR3 sequence is 13 residues long. CDR3: CASSLASNQPQHF. The DNA for the CDR3 is TGTGCCAGCAGTTTGGCTAGCAATCAGCCCCAGCATTTT.

J is TRBJ2-7 and V is TRBV20-1; tentatively, D is TRBD2 (6 bases). This CDR3 contains 14 residues. CDR1 is DFQATT and CDR2 is SNEGSKA in the germline V gene (reference sequence). V was trimmed by 0 bases and J by 7 bases, leaving 16 bases between them. CDR3 region: CSARDPGAPREQYF. CDR3 bases: TGCAGTGCTAGAGATCCGGGAGCCCCCAGGGAGCAGTACTTC.

This clonotype appeared many times. This chain uses TRBV28 with TRBJ1-5; D is undetermined. The germline CDR1 and CDR2 sequences are MDHEN and SYDVKM. V lost 6 bases and J 9 bases, leaving 9 bases between the germline ends. This CDR3 is built from 11 residues. CDR3 sequence reads: CASRSEGPQHF. As DNA, the CDR3 is TGTGCCAGCAGGTCAGAGGGGCCCCAGCATTTT.

The chain links TRBV28 to TRBJ2-7; D remains unclear. The CDR3 extends over 14 amino acids. Trimming shortened V by 5 bases and J by 3 bases, and 14 bases separated the two germline ends. Looked up from germline, CDR1 is MDHEN and CDR2 is SYDVKM. CDR3 protein: CASSHRVADYEQYF. The CDR3 DNA follows: TGTGCCAGCAGTCACCGGGTAGCAGACTACGAGCAGTACTTC.